What follows are 27 T cell receptor beta chains derived from one specimen sequenced in a study of regulatory T cells in long-lasting Graves disease. Building the TCR beta libraries relied on iRepertoire HTBI primers, and CDR3 regions underwent Arm-PCR. Each CDR3 protein gets one entry after TCRdb re-called the multiplex PCR reads with MiXCR. The table shows some 500,000 distinct CDR3 sequences, with roughly 14% occurring only once. Time point reported: newly diagnosed GD, antithyroid drugs for less than 3 months. From PBMCs, RNA was extracted and then used to make the TCR library. These data are also associated with another study on T cells in Graves' hyperthyroidism and ophthalmopathy.

The source material was peripheral blood mononuclear cells (PBMCs), sampled at new diagnosis, from a patient treated with antithyroid drugs. The receptor set was obtained from a man aged 30 to 39 with Graves disease.

In its sample, this clonotype was seen many times. The gene calls are TRBV30 and TRBJ2-2; D not resolved. CDR3 length equals 11 residues. CDR1 GTSNPN and CDR2 SVGIG come from the germline V gene (reference sequence). Trimming shortened V by 5 bases and J by 4 bases, and 5 bases separated the two germline ends. CDR3 DNA: TGTGCCTGGGAGAGCACCGGGGAGCTGTTTTTT. Its translation: CAWESTGELFF.

This clonotype was counted a few times. The chain carries TRBV6-5 and TRBJ2-1, with D perhaps matching TRBD2 (6 bases). CDR3 length: 14 amino acids. The germline V gene encodes CDR1 MNHEY and CDR2 SVGAGI. The germline V and J ends were trimmed by 2 bases and 5 bases, with 10 bases remaining between them. The CDR3 spells CASSYGTADNEQFF. Written as DNA, the CDR3 is TGTGCCAGCAGTTACGGGACTGCGGACAATGAGCAGTTCTTC.

This clonotype has at least ten counts. The J gene is TRBJ1-2, the V gene TRBV28, with D tentatively TRBD1 (6 bases). Trimming took off 4 bases at V and 10 bases at J, with 10 bases between the two ends. Germline CDR1 reads MDHEN; CDR2 reads SYDVKM. The CDR3 runs 11 residues. The CDR3 is CASSSNRAYTF. The CDR3 DNA follows: TGTGCCAGCAGTTCGAACAGGGCCTACACCTTC.

This clonotype was recorded a few times. The chain carries TRBV6-1 and TRBJ1-2, with D uncertain. The CDR3 extends over 15 amino acids. Between the trimmed V and J ends, which lost 6 bases and 4 bases, there was a span of 18 bases. Germline V gene lookup returns CDR1 MNHNS and CDR2 SASEGT. The CDR3 is CASSPFRENSYGYTF. CDR3 in DNA: TGTGCCAGCAGCCCCTTCCGTGAAAACTCCTATGGCTACACCTTC.

This clonotype was observed many times. The chain employs TRBV30 and TRBJ1-1; weak D call: TRBD1 (6 bases). CDR1 is GTSNPN, CDR2 SVGIG, per germline (reference sequence). With 2 bases removed from V and 1 base from J, the gap between germline ends came to 11 bases. The CDR3 runs 14 residues. The CDR3 sequence is CAWSMSTGNTEAFF. CDR3 nucleotide sequence: TGTGCCTGGAGTATGTCGACAGGGAACACTGAAGCTTTCTTT.

The sample holds a few counts of this clonotype. This sequence joins TRBV27 and TRBJ2-4; D may be TRBD1 (5 bases). V was shortened by 0 bases and J by 13 bases, with 13 bases between the two germline ends. The CDR3 has 13 residues. Germline V gene lookup returns CDR1 MNHEY and CDR2 SMNVEV (reference sequence). The CDR3 nucleotides read TGTGCCAGCAGTTTATCTCCCCAAGGGGCCCAGTACTTC. Amino acid sequence: CASSLSPQGAQYF.

This clonotype was detected many times. The rearrangement uses TRBV24-1 and TRBJ1-3; maybe TRBD1 (5 bases). CDR3 size: 13 residues. Trimming removed 12 bases from V and 1 base from J, with 12 bases in between. CDR1 is KGHDR and CDR2 is SFDVKD in the germline V gene. DNA of the CDR3: TGTGCCCAGGGCCCGGGATCTGGAAACACCATATATTTT. Protein: CAQGPGSGNTIYF.

This clonotype was seen a handful of times. V and J are TRBV7-9 and TRBJ2-1, with 7 positions matching TRBD2. The V gene's germline CDR1 is SEHNR and CDR2 FQNEAQ (reference sequence). Unmatched junction bases numbered 8, after V lost 6 bases and J lost 3 bases. This CDR3 is built from 15 residues. Here the CDR3 reads CASRDTSAHYNEQFF. CDR3 in DNA: TGTGCCAGCAGGGACACTAGCGCGCACTACAATGAGCAGTTCTTC. The full variable domain, its missing parts supplied by reference TRBV7-9 and TRBJ2-1, is DTGVSQNPRHKITKRGQNVTFRCDPISEHNRLYWYRQTLGQGPEFLTYFQNEAQLEKSRLLSDRFSAERPKGSFSTLEIQRTEQGDSAMYLCASRDTSAHYNEQFFGPGTRLTVL.

The sample holds many counts of this clonotype. J is TRBJ2-7 and V is TRBV20-1; 8 bases are a match to TRBD2. The CDR3 runs to 14 residues. J was trimmed by 0 bases and V by 1 base; bases with no gene match: 2. Germline V CDR1 and CDR2: DFQATT, SNEGSKA (reference sequence). Here the CDR3 reads CSARASGGSYEQYF. For the CDR3, the DNA is TGCAGTGCTAGAGCAAGCGGGGGCTCCTACGAGCAGTACTTC.

Ten or more counts support this clonotype. This chain links TRBV28 with TRBJ1-5, with 9 bases lining up with TRBD1. Losses at the gene ends were 6 bases for V and 5 bases for J; bases not matched to a gene: 8. Germline-derived CDR1 and CDR2 are MDHEN and SYDVKM. CDR3 length: 15 amino acids. This CDR3 is CASRSGTGPYQPQHF. The DNA for the CDR3 is TGTGCCAGCAGATCTGGGACAGGGCCTTATCAGCCCCAGCATTTT. Supplemented by reference TRBV28 and TRBJ1-5, the full variable domain reads DVKVTQSSRYLVKRTGEKVFLECVQDMDHENMFWYRQDPGLGLRLIYFSYDVKMKEKGDIPEGYSVSREKKERFSLILESASTNQTSMYLCASRSGTGPYQPQHFGDGTRLSIL.

Ten or more counts support this clonotype. The chain recombines TRBV9 with TRBJ2-5; 7 bases map to TRBD2. CDR1 SGDLS and CDR2 YYNGEE come from the germline V gene. CDR3 length: 15 amino acids. The V gene end was trimmed by 0 bases and the J gene end by 4 bases; junction bases not matched to a gene: 6. The CDR3 DNA reads TGTGCCAGCAGCGTAGCAGGCAGGGAGGGAGAGACCCAGTACTTC. Translation: CASSVAGREGETQYF.

This clonotype was seen only a few times. The rearrangement uses TRBV5-1 and TRBJ2-2, with TRBD1 matching 7 bases. J gave up 0 bases and V 7 bases, and 3 bases lay outside the gene matches. The CDR3 has 14 amino acids. In germline, CDR1 is SGHRS, CDR2 YFSETQ. The CDR3 nucleotides read TGCGCCAGCCGGGACAGAACGAACACCGGGGAGCTGTTTTTT. This sequence encodes CASRDRTNTGELFF.

This clonotype has more than one count but fewer than ten. The gene calls are TRBV2 and TRBJ2-7, with 10 bases aligning to TRBD1. CDR3 length: 14 amino acids. V shed 9 bases and J 4 bases; nucleotides not matched to a gene: 9. Per germline, CDR1 SNHLY and CDR2 FYNNEI. The CDR3 DNA is TGTGCCAGTTCATTCGACAGGGGGCCTTACGAGCAGTACTTC. As protein: CASSFDRGPYEQYF.

This clonotype was counted ten times or more. V usage is TRBV6-5 and J usage is TRBJ2-7, with 7 bases matching TRBD2. The CDR3 runs to 15 residues. Losses at the gene ends were 3 bases for V and 0 bases for J; bases not matched to a gene: 5. The V gene's germline CDR1 is MNHEY and CDR2 SVGAGI. The CDR3, as DNA: TGTGCCAGCAGTTATAGGGGCGGGAGCTCCTACGAGCAGTACTTC. This gives the protein CASSYRGGSSYEQYF.

This clonotype was seen repeatedly, ten times or more. The chain carries TRBV20-1 and TRBJ2-3; D perhaps matches TRBD2 (6 bases). Between the trimmed V and J ends, which lost 6 bases and 3 bases, there was a span of 28 bases. The CDR3 totals 18 residues. Germline CDR1 and CDR2: DFQATT and SNEGSKA (reference sequence). CDR3 sequence (DNA): TGCAGTGCGGGGGTACGGTCGGGAGCCCCTGCACGGACAGATACGCAGTATTTT. Residues: CSAGVRSGAPARTDTQYF.

This clonotype was counted only a few times. One base away lies a much larger clone, so this may be a sequencing read error. The rearrangement uses TRBV27 and TRBJ2-3; 10 nucleotides agree with TRBD2. Near its end, the DNA agrees better with TRBJ2-4, so the J call may be wrong. There are 14 residues in the CDR3. CDR1 MNHEY and CDR2 SMNVEV come from the germline V gene (reference sequence). The CDR3 nucleotides are TGTGCCAGCAGTCCAATCTCAGCGGGAGGGGCTCAGTACTTC. Protein product: CASSPISAGGAQYF.

This clonotype was seen repeatedly, ten times or more. The rearrangement links TRBV12-3 or TRBV12-4 to TRBJ2-5; TRBD1 is a possible D gene (5 bases). The CDR3 has 13 residues. V lost 3 bases to trimming and J lost 5 bases, with 10 bases between them. In DNA form, the CDR3 reads TGTGCCAGCAGTTTCTCCAGGGCCGAGACCCAGTACTTC. Translation gives CASSFSRAETQYF.

This clonotype was detected ten times or more. The chain employs TRBV5-1 and TRBJ2-1; tentatively, D is TRBD1 (7 bases). Germline V gene lookup returns CDR1 SGHRS and CDR2 YFSETQ. With 4 bases removed from V and 7 bases from J, the gap between germline ends came to 27 bases. The CDR3 is 18 residues long. CDR3 sequence reads: CASSPRGSGTARGNEQFF. Here the CDR3 DNA reads TGCGCCAGCAGCCCCCGGGGTAGCGGAACTGCCAGGGGGAATGAGCAGTTCTTC.

As regards this clonotype: Since a far larger clone is one base different, this is likely a read error. The genes are TRBV7-9 and TRBJ2-2; TRBD2 matches at 12 bases. CDR3 length: 16 residues. Germline V CDR1 and CDR2: SEHNR, FQNEAQ (reference sequence). CDR3 nucleotides: TGTGCCAGCAGCTCCGGACTAGCGGGGAACACCGGGGAGCCGTTTTTT. This sequence encodes CASSSGLAGNTGEPFF.

J is TRBJ1-4 and V is TRBV20-1; D is possibly TRBD1 (6 bases). There are 11 residues in the CDR3. The V gene's germline CDR1 is DFQATT and CDR2 SNEGSKA (reference sequence). Trimming removed 6 bases at V and 10 bases at J, with 12 bases between. The CDR3 sequence is CSASAGVKLFF. The CDR3 nucleotides are TGCAGTGCAAGTGCAGGGGTAAAACTGTTTTTT.

V usage is TRBV29-1 and J usage is TRBJ1-1; D remains unclear. The ends were cut back, 5 bases at V and 6 bases at J, with 4 bases in the middle. The CDR3 is made up of 9 amino acids. CDR1 and CDR2 (germline): SQVTM, ANQGSEA. The CDR3 spells CSVSAEAFF. CDR3 nucleotides: TGCAGCGTTTCGGCTGAAGCTTTCTTT.

The V gene is TRBV6-2 or TRBV6-3, the J gene TRBJ2-7; 9 bases are a match to TRBD2. This CDR3 is 16 amino acids long. Trimming took 6 bases from V and 0 from J; bases not matched to a gene: 9. Germline values: CDR1 MNHEY, CDR2 SVGEGT. DNA for the CDR3: TGTGCCAGCAGAGATAGGCTAGCGGGACTCTCCTACGAGCAGTACTTC. As protein: CASRDRLAGLSYEQYF.

This clonotype occurred many times. The chain recombines TRBV2 with TRBJ2-1; maybe TRBD2 (6 bases). The CDR3 is 14 amino acids. The V gene lost 7 bases and the J gene lost 4 bases, with 14 bases spanning the gap. Germline V gives CDR1 SNHLY, CDR2 FYNNEI. As DNA, the CDR3 is TGTGCCAGCATCCCTAGCGACACATACAATGAGCAGTTCTTC. It translates to CASIPSDTYNEQFF.

The V and J genes are TRBV27 and TRBJ2-2; D is unclear. The CDR3 totals 13 residues. Trimming pared 8 bases from V and 6 bases from J, leaving 13 bases between. CDR1 is MNHEY and CDR2 is SMNVEV in the germline V gene (reference sequence). Here the CDR3 reads CASARGGSGELFF. In DNA form, the CDR3 reads TGTGCCAGCGCGAGAGGCGGTTCCGGGGAGCTGTTTTTT.

Of note for this clonotype: This may come from a read error, since a much larger clone is one base off. The V and J genes are TRBV25-1 and TRBJ1-5; D remains unclear. V lost 10 bases to trimming and J lost 2 bases, with 15 bases between them. CDR1 and CDR2 from the germline V gene are MGHDK and SYGVNS. This CDR3 has 14 residues. The CDR3 is CATASGIGNQPQHF. The CDR3 DNA sequence: TGTGCCACCGCGTCCGGAATTGGCAATCAGCCCCAGCATTTT.

In its sample, this clonotype was seen many times. The V and J genes are TRBV5-1 and TRBJ2-5; D unclear. Germline V gene lookup returns CDR1 SGHRS and CDR2 YFSETQ. The CDR3 loop spans 12 amino acids. V dropped 4 bases and J dropped 2 bases, with 6 bases sitting between them. CDR3 residues: CASSTQQETQYF. In nucleotides, the CDR3 is TGCGCCAGCAGCACCCAACAAGAGACCCAGTACTTC.

This clonotype was seen repeatedly, ten times or more. This sequence joins TRBV30 and TRBJ1-1; D is uncertain. This CDR3 spans 10 amino acids. Germline V gives CDR1 GTSNPN, CDR2 SVGIG (reference sequence). As DNA, the CDR3 is TGTGCAGCTATCTTGGGTGAAGCTTTCTTT. It encodes CAAILGEAFF.